The rows below give T cell receptor beta chains drawn from one sample of a study of graft-versus-host responses after intestinal transplantation. Clones were sequenced by immunoSEQ multiplex PCR, and TCRdb holds only the in-frame ones, with some missing. The sample gives about 41,000 clones, 85% to 95% of which show up once; more than 0.45% is in the top ten. The antigens these receptors bind are not known. Source: unstimulated CD8+ T cells sorted from spleen or lymph node cells, taken before transplant. Source of these receptors: a human donor who was the organ donor for an intestinal transplant. CDR3s leave out the opening cysteine and the closing phenylalanine or tryptophan.

V: TRBV21-1; CDR3: ASSNKLAGYNEQF
V: TRBV6-5; CDR3: ASGGTGNQPQH
V: TRBV4-1; CDR3: ASSQAGGDLNEQF
V: TRBV6-1; CDR3: ASSEPGTGDYEQY
V: TRBV12-5; CDR3: ASGLGTNRETPSTDTQY
V: TRBV7-9; CDR3: ASSLGVGMNTEAF
V: TRBV4-3; CDR3: ASSQDGERGYT
V: TRBV11-2; CDR3: ASSGDSDTQY
V: TRBV27; CDR3: ASSHRGGTEAF
V: TRBV9; CDR3: ASSGPGTGNTEAF